This entry features one T cell receptor beta chain sequence. The data originate from a study of OX40 agonist ivuxolimab in advanced cancers. Profiled with immunoSEQ multiplex PCR; TCRdb holds only in-frame clones, not every one. The table shows tens of thousands of clones, with roughly 92% occurring only once. The germline V gene has CDR1 SNHLY and CDR2 FYNNEI. The CDR3 covers 15 residues. Trimming removed 6 bases from V and 6 bases from J, with 21 bases in between. The receptor's source is an adult with an advanced solid tumor such as melanoma, head and neck, liver or kidney cancer. Here the sequenced sample was CD4+ or CD8+ T cells sorted from blood, taken in a trial of the OX40 agonist ivuxolimab. V and J are TRBV2 and TRBJ2-7; the D is unclear. CDR3 in amino acids: CASSANQGFGSEQYF. The CDR3 bases are TGTGCCAGCAGCGCCAATCAAGGGTTTGGCTCCGAGCAGTACTTC.